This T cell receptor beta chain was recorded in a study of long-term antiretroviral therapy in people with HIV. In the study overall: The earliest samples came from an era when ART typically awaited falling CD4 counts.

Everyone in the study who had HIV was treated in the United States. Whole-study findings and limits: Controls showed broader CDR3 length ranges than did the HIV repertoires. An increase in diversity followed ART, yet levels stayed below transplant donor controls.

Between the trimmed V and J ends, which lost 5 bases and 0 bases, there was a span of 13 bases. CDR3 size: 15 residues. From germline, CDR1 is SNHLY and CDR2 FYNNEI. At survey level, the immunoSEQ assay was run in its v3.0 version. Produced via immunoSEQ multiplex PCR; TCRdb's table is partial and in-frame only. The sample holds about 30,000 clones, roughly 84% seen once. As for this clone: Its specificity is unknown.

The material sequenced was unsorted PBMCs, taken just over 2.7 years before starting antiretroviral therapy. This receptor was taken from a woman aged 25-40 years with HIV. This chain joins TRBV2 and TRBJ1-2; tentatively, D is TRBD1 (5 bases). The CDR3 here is CASSRGRTPNYGYTF. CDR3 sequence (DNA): TGTGCCAGCAGTAGGGGACGTACCCCTAACTATGGCTACACCTTC.